This entry describes one TCR beta chain. Its antigen is unknown. Genomic DNA for unsorted samples, which was extracted with the QIAamp DNA Blood Mini kit, came from some 90 million PBMCs. Trimming cost V 1 base and J 7 bases, with 11 bases left between them. CDR1 is GTSNPN, CDR2 SVGIG, per germline (reference sequence). The CDR3 is made up of 13 amino acids. The sample comes from a study of shared clonotypes between healthy human individuals. Study findings and constraints: Few donors restricted represented genetic and exposure-history diversity.

Per the original data handling: Filtering differed because ImmunoSEQ produced junction-only sequences that carried no quality scores. This table comes from immunoSEQ multiplex PCR, and its TCRdb copy is limited to in-frame clones, with some not included. V and J calls and clone size are as listed in that table; D and trimming were resolved from the DNA. The profile shows about 490,000 clones, less than 80% of them singletons. V is TRBV30 and J is TRBJ2-1; no definite D call. The sequencing input was PBMCs. This TCR was recovered from a middle-aged woman in good health. Some clones in this sample may be carry-over from other donors' samples. DNA of the CDR3: TGTGCCTGGAGTGGGACCGCCACGAATGAGCAGTTCTTC. Protein: CAWSGTATNEQFF.